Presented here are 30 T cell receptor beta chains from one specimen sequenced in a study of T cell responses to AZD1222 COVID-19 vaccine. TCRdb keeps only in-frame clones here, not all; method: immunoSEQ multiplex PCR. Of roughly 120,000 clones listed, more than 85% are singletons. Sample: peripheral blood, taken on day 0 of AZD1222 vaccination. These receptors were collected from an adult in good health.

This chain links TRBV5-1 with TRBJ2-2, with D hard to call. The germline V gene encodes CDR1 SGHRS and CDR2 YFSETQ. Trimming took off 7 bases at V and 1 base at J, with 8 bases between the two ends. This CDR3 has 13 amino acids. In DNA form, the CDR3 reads TGCGCCAGCGAGTGGGAGAACACCGGGGAGCTGTTTTTT. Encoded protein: CASEWENTGELFF.

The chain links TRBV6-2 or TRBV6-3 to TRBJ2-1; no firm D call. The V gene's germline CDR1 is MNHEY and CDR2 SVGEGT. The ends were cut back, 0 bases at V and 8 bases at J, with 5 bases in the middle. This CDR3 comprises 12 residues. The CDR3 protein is CASSYSGYEQFF. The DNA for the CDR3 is TGTGCCAGCAGTTACTCCGGCTATGAGCAGTTCTTC.

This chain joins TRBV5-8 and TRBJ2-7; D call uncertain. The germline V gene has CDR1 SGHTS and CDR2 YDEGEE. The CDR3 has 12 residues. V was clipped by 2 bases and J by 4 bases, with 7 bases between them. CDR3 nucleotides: TGTGCCAGCAGCTTCGCCGGTTACGAGCAGTACTTC. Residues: CASSFAGYEQYF.

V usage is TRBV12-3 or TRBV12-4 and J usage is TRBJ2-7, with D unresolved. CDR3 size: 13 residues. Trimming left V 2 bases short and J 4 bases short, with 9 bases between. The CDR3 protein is CASSLYNSYEQYF. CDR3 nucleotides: TGTGCCAGCAGTTTATACAATTCTTACGAGCAGTACTTC.

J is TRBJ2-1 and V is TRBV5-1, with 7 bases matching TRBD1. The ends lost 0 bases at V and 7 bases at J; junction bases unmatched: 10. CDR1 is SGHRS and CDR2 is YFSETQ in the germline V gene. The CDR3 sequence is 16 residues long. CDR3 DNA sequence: TGCGCCAGCAGCTTGGAAGCGACAGGGCTGCTTAATGAGCAGTTCTTC. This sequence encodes CASSLEATGLLNEQFF.

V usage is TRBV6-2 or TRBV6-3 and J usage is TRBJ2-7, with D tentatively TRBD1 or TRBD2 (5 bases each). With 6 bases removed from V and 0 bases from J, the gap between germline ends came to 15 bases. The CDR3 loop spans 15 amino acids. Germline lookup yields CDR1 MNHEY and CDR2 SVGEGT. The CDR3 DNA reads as TGTGCCAGCAGCGCTTGGGACGTAAGCTCCTACGAGCAGTACTTC. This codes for CASSAWDVSSYEQYF.

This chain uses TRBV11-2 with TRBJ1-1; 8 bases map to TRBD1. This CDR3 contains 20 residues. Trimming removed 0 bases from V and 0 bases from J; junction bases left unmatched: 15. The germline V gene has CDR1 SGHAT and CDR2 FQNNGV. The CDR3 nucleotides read TGTGCCAGCAGCTTAGACAGGGGGCGGACGAGGATACGAATGAACACTGAAGCTTTCTTT. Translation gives CASSLDRGRTRIRMNTEAFF.

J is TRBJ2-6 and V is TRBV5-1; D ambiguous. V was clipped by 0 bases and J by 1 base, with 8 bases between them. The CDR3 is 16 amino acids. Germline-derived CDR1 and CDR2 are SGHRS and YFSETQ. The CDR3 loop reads CASSLVADSGANVLTF. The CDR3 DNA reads TGCGCCAGCAGCTTGGTCGCAGATTCTGGGGCCAACGTCCTGACTTTC.

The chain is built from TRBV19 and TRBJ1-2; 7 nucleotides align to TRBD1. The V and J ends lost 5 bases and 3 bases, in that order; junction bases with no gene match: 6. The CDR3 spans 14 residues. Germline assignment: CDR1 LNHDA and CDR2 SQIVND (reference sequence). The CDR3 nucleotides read TGTGCCAGTAGTGAACGGGACAGATACTATGGCTACACCTTC. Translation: CASSERDRYYGYTF. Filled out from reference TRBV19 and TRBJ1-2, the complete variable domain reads DGGITQSPKYLFRKEGQNVTLSCEQNLNHDAMYWYRQDPGQGLRLIYYSQIVNDFQKGDIAEGYSVSREKKESFPLTVTSAQKNPTAFYLCASSERDRYYGYTFGSGTRLTVV.

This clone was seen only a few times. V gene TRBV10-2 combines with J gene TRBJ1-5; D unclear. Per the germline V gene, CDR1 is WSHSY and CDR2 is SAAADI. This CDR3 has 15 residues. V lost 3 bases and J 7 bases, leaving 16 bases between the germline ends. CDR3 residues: CASSERQITHQPQHF. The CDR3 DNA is TGCGCCAGCAGTGAACGGCAAATTACGCACCAGCCCCAGCATTTT.

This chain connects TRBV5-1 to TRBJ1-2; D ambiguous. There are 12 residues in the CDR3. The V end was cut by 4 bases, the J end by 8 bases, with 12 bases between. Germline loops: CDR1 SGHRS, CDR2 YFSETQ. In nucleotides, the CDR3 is TGCGCCAGCAGCCCAGAGGACGGGGGCTACACCTTC. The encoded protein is CASSPEDGGYTF.

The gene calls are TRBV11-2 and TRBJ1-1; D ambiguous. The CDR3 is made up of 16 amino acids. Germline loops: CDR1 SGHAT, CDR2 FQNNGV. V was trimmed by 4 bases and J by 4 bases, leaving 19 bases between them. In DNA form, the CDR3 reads TGTGCCAGCAGCTATAGGGCAGGCGTTGGGTTCACTGAAGCTTTCTTT. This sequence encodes CASSYRAGVGFTEAFF.

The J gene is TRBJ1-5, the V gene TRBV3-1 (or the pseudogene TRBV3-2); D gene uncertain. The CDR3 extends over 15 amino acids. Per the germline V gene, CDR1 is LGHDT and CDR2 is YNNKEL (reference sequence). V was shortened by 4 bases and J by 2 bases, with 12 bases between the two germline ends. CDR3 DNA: TGTGCCAGCAGCCGTATTTACACGGGCAATCAGCCCCAGCATTTT. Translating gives CASSRIYTGNQPQHF.

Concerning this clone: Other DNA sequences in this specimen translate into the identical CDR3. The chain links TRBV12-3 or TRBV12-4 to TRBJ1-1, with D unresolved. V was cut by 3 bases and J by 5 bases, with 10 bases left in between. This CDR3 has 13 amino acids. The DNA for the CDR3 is TGTGCCAGCAGTTTGGGGAGGGTGACTGAAGCTTTCTTT. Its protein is CASSLGRVTEAFF.

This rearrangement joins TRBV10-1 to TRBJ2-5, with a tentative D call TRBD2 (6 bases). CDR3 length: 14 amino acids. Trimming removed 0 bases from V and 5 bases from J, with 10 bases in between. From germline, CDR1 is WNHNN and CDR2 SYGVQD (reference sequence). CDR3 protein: CASSESGGEETQYF. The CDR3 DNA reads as TGCGCCAGCAGTGAGTCTGGCGGGGAGGAGACCCAGTACTTC.

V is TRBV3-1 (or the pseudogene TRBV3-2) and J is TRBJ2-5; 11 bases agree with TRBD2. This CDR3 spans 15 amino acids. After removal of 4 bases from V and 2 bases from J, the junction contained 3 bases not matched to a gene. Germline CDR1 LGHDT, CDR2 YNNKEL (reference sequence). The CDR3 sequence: CASSPGTSGQETQYF. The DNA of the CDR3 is TGTGCCAGCAGCCCAGGGACTAGCGGACAAGAGACCCAGTACTTC.

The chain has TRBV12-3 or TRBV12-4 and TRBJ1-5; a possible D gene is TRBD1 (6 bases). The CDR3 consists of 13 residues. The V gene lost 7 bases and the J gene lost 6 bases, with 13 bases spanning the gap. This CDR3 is CASMEGGGQPQHF. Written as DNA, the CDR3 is TGTGCCAGCATGGAAGGGGGTGGTCAGCCCCAGCATTTT.

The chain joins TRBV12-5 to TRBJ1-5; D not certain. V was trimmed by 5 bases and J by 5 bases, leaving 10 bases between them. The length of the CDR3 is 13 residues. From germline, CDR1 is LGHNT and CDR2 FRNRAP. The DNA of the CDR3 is TGTGCTAGTGGTCTCAAGCCGGATCAGCCCCAGCATTTT. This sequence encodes CASGLKPDQPQHF. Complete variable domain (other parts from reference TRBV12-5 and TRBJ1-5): DARVTQTPRHKVTEMGQEVTMRCQPILGHNTVFWYRQTMMQGLELLAYFRNRAPLDDSGMPKDRFSAEMPDATLATLKIQPSEPRDSAVYFCASGLKPDQPQHFGDGTRLSIL.

The CDR3 protein is CASSATRYQETQYF. The CDR3 DNA follows: TGTGCCAGCAGCGCGACACGGTACCAAGAGACCCAGTACTTC. The chain employs TRBV9 and TRBJ2-5; no clear D gene. The CDR3 has 14 residues. CDR1 and CDR2 from the germline V gene are SGDLS and YYNGEE. V lost 3 bases, J lost 0 bases, and 9 bases lay in between.

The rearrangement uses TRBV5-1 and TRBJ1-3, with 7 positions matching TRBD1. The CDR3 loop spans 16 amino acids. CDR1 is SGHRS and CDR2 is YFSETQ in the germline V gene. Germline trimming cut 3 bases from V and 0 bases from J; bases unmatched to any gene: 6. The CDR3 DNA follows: TGCGCCAGCAGCTCCCTGGACAGGAGCTCTGGAAACACCATATATTTT. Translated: CASSSLDRSSGNTIYF.

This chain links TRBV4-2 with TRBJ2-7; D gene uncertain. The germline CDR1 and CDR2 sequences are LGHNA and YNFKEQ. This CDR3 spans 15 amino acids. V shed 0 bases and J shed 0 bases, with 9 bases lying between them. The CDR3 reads CASSQDLTDSYEQYF. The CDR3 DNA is TGTGCCAGCAGCCAAGATCTTACTGACTCCTACGAGCAGTACTTC.

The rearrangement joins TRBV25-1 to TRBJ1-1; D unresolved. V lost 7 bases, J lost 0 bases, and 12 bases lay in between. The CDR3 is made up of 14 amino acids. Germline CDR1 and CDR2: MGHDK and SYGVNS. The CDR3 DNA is TGTGCCAGCAACCCGGGCGGCATGAACACTGAAGCTTTCTTT. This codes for CASNPGGMNTEAFF.

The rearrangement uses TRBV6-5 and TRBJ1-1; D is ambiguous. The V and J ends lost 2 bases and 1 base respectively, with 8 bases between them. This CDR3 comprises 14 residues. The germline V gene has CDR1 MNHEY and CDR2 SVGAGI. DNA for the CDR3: TGTGCCAGCAGTTACCGAGACCCGAACACTGAAGCTTTCTTT. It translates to CASSYRDPNTEAFF.

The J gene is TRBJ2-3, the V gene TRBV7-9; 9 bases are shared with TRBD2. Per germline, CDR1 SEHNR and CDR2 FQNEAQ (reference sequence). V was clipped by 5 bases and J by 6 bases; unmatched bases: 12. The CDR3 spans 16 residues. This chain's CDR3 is CASSPRAGGSWDTQYF. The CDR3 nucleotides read TGTGCCAGCAGCCCCCGGGCGGGAGGGAGTTGGGATACGCAGTATTTT.

CDR3 in DNA: TGCGCCAGCAGCCAAGATTTGGGGGATGTTATCTATGGCTACACCTTC. It codes for CASSQDLGDVIYGYTF. The chain joins TRBV4-3 to TRBJ1-2; a weak D match, TRBD1 (5 bases). V was pared by 0 bases and J by 4 bases, with 15 bases between. Germline values: CDR1 LGHNA, CDR2 YSLEER. CDR3 length equals 16 residues.

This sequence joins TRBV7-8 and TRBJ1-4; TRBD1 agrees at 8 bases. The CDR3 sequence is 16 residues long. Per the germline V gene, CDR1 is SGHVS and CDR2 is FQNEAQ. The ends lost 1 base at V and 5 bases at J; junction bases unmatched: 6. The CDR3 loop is CASSLGWGQENEKLFF. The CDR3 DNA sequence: TGTGCCAGCAGCTTAGGATGGGGACAGGAGAATGAAAAACTGTTTTTT.

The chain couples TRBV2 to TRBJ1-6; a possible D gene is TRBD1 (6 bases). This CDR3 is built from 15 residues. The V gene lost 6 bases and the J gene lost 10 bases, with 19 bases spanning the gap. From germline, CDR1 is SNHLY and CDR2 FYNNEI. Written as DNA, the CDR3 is TGTGCCAGCAGCCCCGAGGGGGGCGGAATCTCACCCCTCCACTTT. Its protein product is CASSPEGGGISPLHF.

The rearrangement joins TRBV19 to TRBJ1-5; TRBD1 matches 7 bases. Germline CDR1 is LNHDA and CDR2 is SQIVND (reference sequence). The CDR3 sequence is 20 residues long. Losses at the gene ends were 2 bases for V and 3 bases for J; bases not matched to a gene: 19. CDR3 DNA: TGTGCCAGTAGTATAAAATCGGGAGGGGACAGAACAACTTTCAATCAGCCCCAGCATTTT. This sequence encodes CASSIKSGGDRTTFNQPQHF.

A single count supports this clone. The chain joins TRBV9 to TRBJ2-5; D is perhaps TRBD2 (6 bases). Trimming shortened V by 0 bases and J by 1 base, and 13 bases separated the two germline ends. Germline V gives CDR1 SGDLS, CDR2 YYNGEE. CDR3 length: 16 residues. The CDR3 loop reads CASSVDSGGRQETQYF. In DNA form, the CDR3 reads TGTGCCAGCAGCGTAGATTCAGGAGGGCGCCAAGAGACCCAGTACTTC.

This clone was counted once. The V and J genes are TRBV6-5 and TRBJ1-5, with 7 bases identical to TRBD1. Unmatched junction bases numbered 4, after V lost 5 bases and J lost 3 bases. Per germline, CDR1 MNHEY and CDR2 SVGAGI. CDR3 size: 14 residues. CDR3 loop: CASSQQGLNQPQHF. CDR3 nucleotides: TGTGCCAGCAGTCAACAGGGGCTCAATCAGCCCCAGCATTTT.